This T cell receptor beta chain was sequenced during a study of T-cell reconstitution after alpha-beta-depleted transplantation in children. Whole-study findings and limits: Some patients' high day-60 TCRbeta diversity was attributed to recipient cells surviving conditioning. Reportedly, alpha-beta T cells present about two months post-transplant originated from several hundred expanded clones of graft origin. It was newly produced T cells that mostly accounted for T-cell counts and diversity one year after transplant.

Concerning this clonotype itself: Its antigen is as yet unknown.

Construction of the TCRbeta library involved unique molecular identifiers. TCRdb redid the calling of the PCR reads with MiXCR, one entry per CDR3 protein. The profile shows 97,000 or so distinct CDR3 sequences, approximately 8% of them singletons. Germline CDR1 and CDR2: MNHEY and SMNVEV (reference sequence). The V and J ends lost 8 bases and 4 bases, in that order; junction bases with no gene match: 2. There are 15 residues in the CDR3. This sequence was found in a boy aged 2 to 10 with acute lymphoblastic leukemia, due to receive a stem cell transplant. Sequencing used PBMCs, obtained before TCRalphabeta/CD19-depleted stem cell transplant. J is TRBJ2-2 and V is TRBV27, with TRBD2 matching 15 bases. DNA for the CDR3: TGTGCCAGCGGACTAGCGGGGGGGGGCACCGGGGAGCTGTTTTTT. It codes for CASGLAGGGTGELFF.